This T cell receptor (beta chain) was identified in a study of T cell repertoires in cytomegalovirus infection. The CDR3 consists of 13 residues. CDR1 and CDR2 from the germline V gene are ENHRY and SYGVKD. This clonotype ranks as medium-sized. Its antigen is still unknown. The junction departs from germline at one end; a sequencing error may be responsible. TCRdb fed the reads into MiXCR, producing one record per CDR3 protein. The sample consists of about 8,000 distinct CDR3 sequences, around 60% of them appearing once. Sequencing used PBMCs, sequenced either directly or after in vitro stimulation (not recorded which). The sequence derives from a human donor in good health (CMV status not recorded). Some clones in this sample may be carry-over from other donors' samples. V gene TRBV10-3 combines with J gene TRBJ2-3, with TRBD2 matching over 7 bases. In DNA, the CDR3 is TGTGCCGCAAAAGTGACTAGCACAAATACGCAGTATTTT. It translates to CAAKVTSTNTQYF.